The entry below gives a single T cell receptor beta chain sequence along with its context. In the authors' methods: The assay estimated nucleated cells by amplifying reference gene primers. Assay used: immunoSEQ multiplex PCR; TCRdb lists only in-frame clones, some missing. D and trimming come from the DNA, and the V and J calls and clone size come from that table. The sample gives about 220,000 clones, about 79% of which show up once; 3% to 4% is in the top ten. Clinical history as reported by participants underpinned cohort assignment. This record belongs to a study of blood T cell repertoires in COVID-19. Germline V gene sequence: CDR1 SQVTM, CDR2 ANQGSEA. The V gene lost 4 bases and the J gene lost 13 bases, with 25 bases spanning the gap. The CDR3 has 15 amino acids.

The chain uses TRBV29-1 and TRBJ1-4; tentative D call: TRBD1 (5 bases). This clonotype originated in a woman in her fifties or sixties who had recovered from COVID-19. The specimen sequenced was PBMCs or T cells enriched from blood (not recorded which). CDR3 sequence (DNA): TGCAGCGTTGGGGCCTCGACAGTGCCGAGATCTGGACTGTTTTTT. It yields the protein CSVGASTVPRSGLFF.